Presented here are 11 T cell receptor beta chains from one specimen sequenced in a study of blood T cell repertoires in COVID-19. The repertoire was sequenced with immunoSEQ multiplex PCR; TCRdb's copy has only in-frame clones and lacks some. The table lists hundreds of thousands of clones, about 90% of them singletons. The sample consisted of peripheral blood. The receptors originated from a woman in her thirties with COVID-19, enrolled during active disease.

The V call is TRBV4-2, the J call TRBJ1-5; TRBD1 matches 9 bases. The ends lost 2 bases at V and 6 bases at J; junction bases unmatched: 11. Germline CDR1 LGHNA, CDR2 YNFKEQ. This CDR3 contains 17 residues. The CDR3 bases are TGTGCCAGCAGCCAAAGAGGATCCCGACAGGGGGTTCAGCCCCAGCATTTT. Translation gives CASSQRGSRQGVQPQHF.

The V call is TRBV9, the J call TRBJ1-2; TRBD1 agrees at 11 bases. The length of the CDR3 is 18 residues. The J segment lost 2 bases and the V segment lost 3 bases, leaving 12 bases of the junction unmatched. Germline CDR1 SGDLS, CDR2 YYNGEE. In DNA form, the CDR3 reads TGTGCCAGCAGCGCCTCCCTGGGACAGGGGGTTATCAACTATGGCTACACCTTC. The encoded protein is CASSASLGQGVINYGYTF.

This rearrangement joins TRBV29-1 to TRBJ2-5; 9 bases agree with TRBD1. This CDR3 region has 14 residues. The germline V gene encodes CDR1 SQVTM and CDR2 ANQGSEA. V lost 7 bases to trimming and J lost 5 bases; unmatched junction nucleotides: 11. The CDR3 spells CSAESGTGSETQYF. The DNA of the CDR3 is TGCAGCGCGGAGAGTGGGACAGGGTCGGAGACCCAGTACTTC.

The V gene is TRBV11-1, the J gene TRBJ1-4; 9 bases fit TRBD1. The CDR3 is 15 amino acids. With V trimmed by 5 bases and J by 5 bases, 6 bases remained unmatched. CDR1 is SGHAT, CDR2 FQDESV, per germline (reference sequence). This CDR3 reads CASSQRDRGNEKLFF. CDR3 in DNA: TGTGCCAGCAGCCAACGCGACAGGGGGAATGAAAAACTGTTTTTT.

The chain recombines TRBV19 with TRBJ1-1; D may be TRBD1 (5 bases). The CDR3 sequence is 14 residues long. V was cut by 7 bases and J by 3 bases, with 15 bases left in between. Germline CDR1 is LNHDA and CDR2 is SQIVND (reference sequence). In DNA form, the CDR3 reads TGTGCCAGTAAAAAGACAGTCTTGGACACTGAAGCTTTCTTT. Protein: CASKKTVLDTEAFF.

The rearrangement uses TRBV7-3 and TRBJ2-2, with 9 bases that match TRBD1. V was clipped by 1 base and J by 0 bases; unmatched bases: 9. Germline V gene data show CDR1 as SGHTA and CDR2 as FQGTGA. CDR3 length: 19 amino acids. The CDR3 nucleotides read TGTGCCAGCAGCTTAAAGGGCGCGGACAGGGGCCCGAACACCGGGGAGCTGTTTTTT. Translating it yields CASSLKGADRGPNTGELFF. Complete variable domain (other parts from reference TRBV7-3 and TRBJ2-2): GAGVSQTPSNKVTEKGKYVELRCDPISGHTALYWYRQSLGQGPEFLIYFQGTGAADDSGLPNDRFFAVRPEGSVSTLKIQRTERGDSAVYLCASSLKGADRGPNTGELFFGEGSRLTVL.

This clone was observed a single time. The J gene is TRBJ2-7, the V gene TRBV27; 8 nucleotides align to TRBD1. This CDR3 region has 15 residues. Per germline, CDR1 MNHEY and CDR2 SMNVEV (reference sequence). The ends lost 6 bases at V and 7 bases at J; junction bases unmatched: 14. The CDR3: CASRRDRSSSGEQYF. CDR3 nucleotides: TGTGCCAGCAGGAGGGACAGGTCCTCCTCGGGGGAGCAGTACTTC.

In nucleotides, the CDR3 is TGTGCCAGCAGCTCGGAGTGGCGGAGCCGTGAAGCTTTCTTT. Its protein is CASSSEWRSREAFF. The V call is TRBV7-2, the J call TRBJ1-1; D is uncertain. The CDR3 length is 14 residues. V was clipped by 4 bases and J by 7 bases, with 16 bases between them. Germline V gene data show CDR1 as SGHTA and CDR2 as FQGNSA.

This clone was picked up one time. This sequence joins TRBV2 and TRBJ2-3, with 11 nucleotides matching TRBD2. After removal of 0 bases from V and 4 bases from J, the junction contained 3 bases not matched to a gene. CDR1 SNHLY and CDR2 FYNNEI come from the germline V gene. The CDR3 contains 16 residues. CDR3 region: CASSEALLAGADTQYF. DNA of the CDR3: TGTGCCAGCAGTGAAGCGTTACTAGCGGGAGCAGATACGCAGTATTTT.

The rearrangement uses TRBV7-6 and TRBJ2-5; D may be TRBD1 (6 bases). Trimming removed 6 bases at V and 9 bases at J, with 14 bases between. This CDR3 is 12 amino acids long. Germline V gene lookup returns CDR1 SGHVS and CDR2 FNYEAQ. In DNA, the CDR3 is TGTGCCAGCAGGACGGACGCAGGGGCCCAGTACTTC. Its translation: CASRTDAGAQYF. The full variable domain, in which reference TRBV7-6 and TRBJ2-5 provide the parts outside the CDR3, is GAGVSQSPRYKVTKRGQDVALRCDPISGHVSLYWYRQALGQGPEFLTYFNYEAQQDKSGLPNDRFSAERPEGSISTLTIQRTEQRDSAMYRCASRTDAGAQYFGPGTRLLVL.

The V call is TRBV5-1, the J call TRBJ1-5; 8 bases map to TRBD1. CDR3 length equals 14 residues. The V gene end was trimmed by 2 bases and the J gene end by 7 bases; junction bases not matched to a gene: 5. Germline V gives CDR1 SGHRS, CDR2 YFSETQ. Here the CDR3 reads CASSFQQGGQPQHF. The CDR3 DNA reads TGCGCCAGCAGCTTCCAACAGGGGGGCCAGCCCCAGCATTTT.